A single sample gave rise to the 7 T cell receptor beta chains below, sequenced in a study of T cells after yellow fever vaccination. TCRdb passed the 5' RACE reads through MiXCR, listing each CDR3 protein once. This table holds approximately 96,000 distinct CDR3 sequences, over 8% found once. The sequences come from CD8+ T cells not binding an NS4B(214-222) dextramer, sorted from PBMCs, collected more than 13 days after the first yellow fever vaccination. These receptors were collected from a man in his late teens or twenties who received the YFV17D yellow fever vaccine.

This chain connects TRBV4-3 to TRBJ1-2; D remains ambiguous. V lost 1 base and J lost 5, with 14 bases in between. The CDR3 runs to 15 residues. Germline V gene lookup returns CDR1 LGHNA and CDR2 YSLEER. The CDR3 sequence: CASSQVEGLGYGYTF. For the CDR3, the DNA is TGCGCCAGCAGCCAAGTAGAGGGTTTGGGATATGGCTACACCTTC.

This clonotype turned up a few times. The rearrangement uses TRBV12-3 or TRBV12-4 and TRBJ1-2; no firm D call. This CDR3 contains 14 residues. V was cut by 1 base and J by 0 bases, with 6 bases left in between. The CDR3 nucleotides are TGTGCCAGCAGTTTAGGCACCGCTAACTATGGCTACACCTTC. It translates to CASSLGTANYGYTF.

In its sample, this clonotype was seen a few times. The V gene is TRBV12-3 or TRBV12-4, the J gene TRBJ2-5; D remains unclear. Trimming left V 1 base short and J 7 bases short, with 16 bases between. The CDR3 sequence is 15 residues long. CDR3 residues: CASSLVASSLGTQYF. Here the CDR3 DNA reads TGTGCCAGCAGTTTAGTCGCTTCAAGTCTAGGGACCCAGTACTTC.

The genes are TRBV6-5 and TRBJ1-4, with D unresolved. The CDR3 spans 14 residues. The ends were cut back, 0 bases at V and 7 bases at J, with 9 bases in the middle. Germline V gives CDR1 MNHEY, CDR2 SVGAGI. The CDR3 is CASSYSDGGEKLFF. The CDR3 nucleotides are TGTGCCAGCAGTTACTCGGACGGAGGTGAAAAACTGTTTTTT.

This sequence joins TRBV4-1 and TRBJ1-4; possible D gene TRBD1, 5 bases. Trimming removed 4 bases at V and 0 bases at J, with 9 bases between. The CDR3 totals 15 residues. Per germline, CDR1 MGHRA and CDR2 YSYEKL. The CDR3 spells CASSRGTATNEKLFF. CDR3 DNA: TGCGCCAGCAGCCGGGGGACGGCAACTAATGAAAAACTGTTTTTT.

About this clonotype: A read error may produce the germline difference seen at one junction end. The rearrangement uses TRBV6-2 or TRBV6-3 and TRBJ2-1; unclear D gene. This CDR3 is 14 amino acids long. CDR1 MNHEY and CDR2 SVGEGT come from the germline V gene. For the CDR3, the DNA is TGTGCCAGCACCGACTGGGCCTCCTACAATGACCAGTTCTTC. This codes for CASTDWASYNDQFF.

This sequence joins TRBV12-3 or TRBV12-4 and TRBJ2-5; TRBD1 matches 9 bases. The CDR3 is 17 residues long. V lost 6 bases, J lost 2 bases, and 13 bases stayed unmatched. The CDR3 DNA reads TGTGCCAGCAGCTACGGGATTCAAGGGACAGGGCAAGAGACCCAGTACTTC. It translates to CASSYGIQGTGQETQYF.